The sequence of this T cell receptor (beta chain) was determined in a study of graft-versus-host responses after intestinal transplantation. The protocol was immunoSEQ multiplex PCR, while the TCRdb copy is restricted to in-frame clones and leaves out a portion. The table shows over 45,000 clones, with around nine tenths occurring only once. Germline lookup yields CDR1 MNHEY and CDR2 SMNVEV (reference sequence). Trimming cost V 6 bases and J 3 bases; bases outside gene matches: 1. The CDR3 is 13 amino acids. The sample was PBMCs, taken 26 days after transplant. The V and J genes are TRBV27 and TRBJ1-3, with 8 bases identical to TRBD1. The clonotype originates from a human patient who received an intestinal transplant, so some T cells may come from the graft donor. The CDR3 region has the DNA TGTGCCAGCAGGGACAGGGTTGGAAACACCATATATTTT. This translates into CASRDRVGNTIYF.